A single T cell receptor (beta chain) is shown here with its context. The data derive from a study of blood T cell repertoires in COVID-19. The overall study: Italy, Spain and the United States were the sources of the convalescent and acute COVID-19 samples. T cells, B-cell-depleted T cells, or PBMCs provided the cDNA or gDNA that served as material.

A Seattle source enrolled patients during active infection and followed them longitudinally. Under the authors' procedure: Amplification with reference gene primers provided the estimates of nucleated cell counts. Only in-frame clones appear in the TCRdb table, and some are missing; sequencing was by immunoSEQ multiplex PCR. Clonal size and the V and J genes are those of that table, whereas D and trimming came from the DNA. In the table there are more than 300,000 clones, around 87% of which are singletons. Looked up from germline, CDR1 is LGHDT and CDR2 is YNNKEL (reference sequence). The CDR3 has 14 amino acids. The V end lost 0 bases, the J end lost 8 bases, and 11 bases lay between the germline ends.

The gene calls are TRBV3-1 (or the pseudogene TRBV3-2) and TRBJ2-1; D unclear. Source material: peripheral blood. The TCR was taken from a woman in her 30s with COVID-19, enrolled during active disease. CDR3 sequence reads: CASSQDVTMYEQFF. As DNA, the CDR3 is TGTGCCAGCAGCCAAGATGTGACAATGTATGAGCAGTTCTTC.